Shown below are 13 T cell receptor beta chains from a single sample sequenced in a study of CXCR3-negative and CXCR3-positive naive CD8 T cells. These TCRs are of unknown antigen specificity. UMI labels and 5' RACE were used to prepare the TRB cDNA libraries. After re-calling the 5' RACE reads, TCRdb lists one entry per CDR3 protein, DNA absent. In all, the sample yields 150,000 to 160,000 distinct CDR3 sequences. Study-wide results and limits: When CXCR3-positive naive cells were set against CXCR3-negative naive cells, the former had more hydrophobic TRB CDR3s.

The material sequenced was naive CXCR3+ CD8+ T cells from blood. Subset indicated: CD45RO-CCR7+CD27+CD95- naive CD8+ T cells expressing CXCR3 (TNR3+). The receptors come from a human donor in good health. Some clones in this sample may be carry-over from other donors' samples.

This rearrangement joins TRBV4-2 to TRBJ2-7; the D gene TCRdb calls, TRBD2, cannot be checked with no DNA. The germline gives CDR1 LGHNA, CDR2 YNFKEQ. CDR3 length: 18 amino acids. The CDR3 sequence is CASSQDRIGLAISYEQYF.

The chain recombines TRBV7-9 with TRBJ2-3. The CDR3 runs 13 residues. Germline V CDR1 and CDR2: SEHNR, FQNEAQ (reference sequence). CDR3 region: CASRETGVDTQYF.

The chain combines TRBV2 with TRBJ2-3; TCRdb's D gene call, TRBD1, goes unchecked for lack of DNA. This CDR3 is 14 amino acids long. The germline CDR1 and CDR2 sequences are SNHLY and FYNNEI. The chain's CDR3 is CASRSNRGQYTQYF.

The V call is TRBV6-6, the J call TRBJ2-1. CDR1 is MNHNY and CDR2 is SVGAGI in the germline V gene (reference sequence). The CDR3 contains 15 residues. CDR3 residues: CASSLVTSSYNEQFF.

The chain joins TRBV9 to TRBJ2-2. Germline V CDR1 and CDR2: SGDLS, YYNGEE. This CDR3 contains 17 residues. The CDR3 here is CASSVAENFRWTGELFF.

This chain joins TRBV5-1 and TRBJ2-4. The CDR3 runs 13 residues. The germline gives CDR1 SGHRS, CDR2 YFSETQ. CDR3 loop: CASSLNYENIQYF.

The gene calls are TRBV20-1 and TRBJ2-7. The CDR3 is 13 residues long. Germline CDR1 reads DFQATT; CDR2 reads SNEGSKA (reference sequence). The CDR3 protein is CSARSVASYEQYF.

The chain links TRBV13 to TRBJ2-1. This CDR3 has 16 amino acids. Looked up from germline, CDR1 is PRHDT and CDR2 is FYEKMQ (reference sequence). The CDR3: CASSLGGGSSYNEQFF.

The rearrangement joins TRBV4-1 to TRBJ2-5; absent DNA, TCRdb's TRBD1 call cannot be checked. This CDR3 is built from 13 residues. Germline lookup yields CDR1 MGHRA and CDR2 YSYEKL. CDR3 residues: CASSQTREETQYF.

The V call is TRBV7-2, the J call TRBJ2-5; TCRdb's D gene call, TRBD1, goes unchecked for lack of DNA. Germline V gene lookup returns CDR1 SGHTA and CDR2 FQGNSA. This CDR3 is built from 19 residues. CDR3 amino acids: CASSQHLDLGRERGETQYF.

The rearrangement uses TRBV15 and TRBJ2-7. The germline V gene encodes CDR1 LNHNV and CDR2 YYDKDF (reference sequence). The CDR3 has 15 residues. CDR3 amino acids: CATRGTGSSSYEQYF.

V usage is TRBV2 and J usage is TRBJ2-5; TCRdb selects TRBD2, and the lack of DNA leaves this call unchecked. Germline assignment: CDR1 SNHLY and CDR2 FYNNEI. This CDR3 region has 14 residues. CDR3 protein: CASSGTGSQETQYF.

The rearrangement joins TRBV19 to TRBJ2-7. The CDR3 is made up of 13 amino acids. Looked up from germline, CDR1 is LNHDA and CDR2 is SQIVND (reference sequence). CDR3 protein: CASSPSGNAEQYF.